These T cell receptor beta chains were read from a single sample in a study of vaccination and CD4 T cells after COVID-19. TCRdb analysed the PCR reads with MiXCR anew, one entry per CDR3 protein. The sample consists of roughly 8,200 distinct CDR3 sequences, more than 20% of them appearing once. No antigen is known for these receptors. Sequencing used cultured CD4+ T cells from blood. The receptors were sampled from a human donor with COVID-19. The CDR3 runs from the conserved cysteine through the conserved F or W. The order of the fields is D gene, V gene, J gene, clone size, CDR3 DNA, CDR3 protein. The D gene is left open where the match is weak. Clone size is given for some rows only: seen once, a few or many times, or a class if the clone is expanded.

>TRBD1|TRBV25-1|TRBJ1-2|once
TGTGCCAGCAGTCCCTCCAGGGGAGAGGACAGGTTGGGTGGCTACACCTTC
CASSPSRGEDRLGGYTF
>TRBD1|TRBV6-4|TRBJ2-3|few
TGTGCCAGCAGTGCAGGACAGGGGCCCACAGATACGCAGTATTTT
CASSAGQGPTDTQYF
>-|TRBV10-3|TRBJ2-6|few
TGTGCCATCAGTGACCCTGCGGGTCAGCCTGGGGCCAACGTCCTGACTTTC
CAISDPAGQPGANVLTF
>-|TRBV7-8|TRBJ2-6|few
TGTGCCAGCAGCTTAGTGGGGACGGGGGCCAACGTCCTGACTTTC
CASSLVGTGANVLTF
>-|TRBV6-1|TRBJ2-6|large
TGTGCCAGCACTACGGTTGTCCGACCCCTCTCTGGGGCCAACGTCCTGACTTTC
CASTTVVRPLSGANVLTF
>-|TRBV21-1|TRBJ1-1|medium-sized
TGTGCCAGCCGGTGGACAGGGATCAGGGTCGCATTGAACACTGAAGCTTTCTTT
CASRWTGIRVALNTEAFF
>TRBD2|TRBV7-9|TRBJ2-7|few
TGTGCCAGCAGCTTAGCGCCTTCTAGCGGGGGATACCTCTCCTACGAGCAGTACTTC
CASSLAPSSGGYLSYEQYF
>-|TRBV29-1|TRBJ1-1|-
TGCAGCGTTTCTGACCGAGCTATGAACACTGAAGCTTTCTTT
CSVSDRAMNTEAFF
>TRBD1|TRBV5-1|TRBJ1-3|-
TGCGCCAGCAGCTTGGGGACAGGTGCTGGAAACACCATATATTTT
CASSLGTGAGNTIYF
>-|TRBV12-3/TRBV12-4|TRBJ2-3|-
TGTGCCAGCACCCAAGGGGGGGGGACAGATACGCAGTATTTT
CASTQGGGTDTQYF
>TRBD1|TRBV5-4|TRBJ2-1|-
TGTGCCAGCAGCTCCCGGGACAGGGGGCTCGATGAGCAGTTCTTC
CASSSRDRGLDEQFF
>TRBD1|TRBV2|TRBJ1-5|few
TGTGCCAGCAGTGGGTACAGGCGATCTACAGGGGGTGGTCAGCCCCAGCATTTT
CASSGYRRSTGGGQPQHF
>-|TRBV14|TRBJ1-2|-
TGTGCCAGCGAGGCGCTGAGTTCTAGGGGGGACTATGGCTACACCTTC
CASEALSSRGDYGYTF
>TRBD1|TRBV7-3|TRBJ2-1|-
TGTGCCAGCAGCTTCGGGACAGGGGTTGTCGATGAGCAGTTCTTC
CASSFGTGVVDEQFF
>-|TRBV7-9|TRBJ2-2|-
TGTGCCAGCAGCTTGGACACTTACACCGGGGAGCTGTTTTTT
CASSLDTYTGELFF
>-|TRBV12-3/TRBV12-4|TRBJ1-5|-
TGTGTCAGCAGTGTCAGTTATAGCAATCAGCCCCAGCATTTT
CVSSVSYSNQPQHF
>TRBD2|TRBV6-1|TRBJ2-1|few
TGTGCCAGCAGCCGCACTAGCGGGGGGGCCGGGTCCTACAATGAGCAGTTCTTC
CASSRTSGGAGSYNEQFF
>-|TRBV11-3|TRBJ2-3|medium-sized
TGTGCCAGCAGCTCTAGCACAGATACGCAGTATTTT
CASSSSTDTQYF
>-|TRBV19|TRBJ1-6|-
TGTGCCAGTAGTATACCGACAATCCAAGGGAACTCACCCCTCCACTTT
CASSIPTIQGNSPLHF
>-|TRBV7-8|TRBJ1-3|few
TGTGCCAGCAGCTTAACTTGGACCGTCCCTGGAAACACCATATATTTT
CASSLTWTVPGNTIYF
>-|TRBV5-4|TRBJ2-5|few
TGTGCCAGCAGCGGTTCGGGGAGTCAAGAGACCCAGTACTTC
CASSGSGSQETQYF
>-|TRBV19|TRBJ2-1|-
TGTGCCAGTAGTATTCTGGGACCGGCCCCAAGTGAGCAGTTCTTC
CASSILGPAPSEQFF
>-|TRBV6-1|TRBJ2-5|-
TGTGCCAGCAGTACCCTAAATAGTAAAGAGACCCAGTACTTC
CASSTLNSKETQYF
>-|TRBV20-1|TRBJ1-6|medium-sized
TGCAGTGCTAGACCCTTGGGGGGCTCCGCATCACCCCTCCACTTT
CSARPLGGSASPLHF
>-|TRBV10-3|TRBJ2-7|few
TGTGCCATCAGTACAGAACAAGAATACGAGCAGTACTTC
CAISTEQEYEQYF
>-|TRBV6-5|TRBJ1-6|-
TGTGCCAGCAGTTATGACCGCGGGACACCCCTCCACTTT
CASSYDRGTPLHF
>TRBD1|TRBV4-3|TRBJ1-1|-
TGCGCCAGCAGCCAAGAAATTCCAGGGGGAATGAACACTGAAGCTTTCTTT
CASSQEIPGGMNTEAFF
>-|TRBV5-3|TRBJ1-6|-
TGTGCCACCGGAGACAGCTCCTATAATTCACCCCTCCACTTT
CATGDSSYNSPLHF
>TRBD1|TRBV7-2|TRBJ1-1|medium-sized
TGTGCCAGCAGCTTAGATACAGGGGTCACTGAAGCTTTCTTT
CASSLDTGVTEAFF
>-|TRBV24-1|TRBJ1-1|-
TGTGCCACCAGTAGGATACCCACTGAAGCTTTCTTT
CATSRIPTEAFF
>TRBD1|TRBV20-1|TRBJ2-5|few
TGCAGTGCCAGTTCGACCGGGACAGCACAAGAGACCCAGTACTTC
CSASSTGTAQETQYF
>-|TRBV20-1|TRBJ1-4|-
TGCAGTGCTAGAGATCCCCCCGGGGGGGAAAAACTGTTTTTT
CSARDPPGGEKLFF
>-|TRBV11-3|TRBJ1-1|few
TGTGCCAGCAGAACACAGGGAGGAGGAACTGAAGCTTTCTTT
CASRTQGGGTEAFF
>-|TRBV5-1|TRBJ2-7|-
TGCGCCAGCAGCCGAACGACAGGCTCCTACGAGCAGTACTTC
CASSRTTGSYEQYF
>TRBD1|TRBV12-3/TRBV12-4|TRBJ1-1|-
TGTGCCAGCAGTTTACGGGACAGGGTACGTTTGAAGACTGAAGCTTTCTTT
CASSLRDRVRLKTEAFF
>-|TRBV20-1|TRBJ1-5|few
TGCAGTGCTAGCCCGGGAGGCAATCAGCCCCAGCATTTT
CSASPGGNQPQHF
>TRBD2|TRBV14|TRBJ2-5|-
TGTGCCAGCAGCGATGGACTAGCGCGGCGAACCCAGTACTTC
CASSDGLARRTQYF
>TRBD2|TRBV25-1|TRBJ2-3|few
TGTGCCAGCAGTGTTACTAGCGGGAACACAGATACGCAGTATTTT
CASSVTSGNTDTQYF
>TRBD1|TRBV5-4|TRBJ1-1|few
TGTGCCAGCAGCCCCCCAGGGGGCCCTATGAACACTGAAGCTTTCTTT
CASSPPGGPMNTEAFF
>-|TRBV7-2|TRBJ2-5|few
TGTGCCAGCAGCTTAGGGGAGGAGACCCAGTACTTC
CASSLGEETQYF
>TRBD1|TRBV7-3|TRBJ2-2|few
TGTGCCAGCAGCTTTTCCGGGACAGGGACCGGGGAGCTGTTTTTT
CASSFSGTGTGELFF
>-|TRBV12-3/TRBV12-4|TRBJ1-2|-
TGTGCCAGCACAGGGTTCTATGGCTACACCTTC
CASTGFYGYTF